The 18 T cell receptor beta chains presented below share a single source sample, sequenced in a study of T cells after yellow fever vaccination. TCRdb ran MiXCR on the 5' RACE reads and lists one entry per CDR3 protein. This table has about 150,000 distinct CDR3 sequences, just over 6.5% appearing once. Sequenced here: CD4+ T cells sorted from PBMCs, sampled 10 days after the yellow fever booster vaccination. The receptors stem from a man aged 25-45 years who received the YFV17D yellow fever vaccine.

This clonotype was observed at least ten times. The chain has TRBV20-1 and TRBJ2-3; D remains ambiguous. Germline V gene sequence: CDR1 DFQATT, CDR2 SNEGSKA (reference sequence). V was shortened by 1 base and J by 4 bases, with 21 bases between the two germline ends. This CDR3 comprises 17 residues. This CDR3 is CSARAPKPPPHPDTQYF. CDR3 sequence (DNA): TGCAGTGCTAGAGCCCCGAAGCCCCCACCTCACCCAGATACGCAGTATTTT.

This clonotype showed up just a few times. The CDR3 loop reads CATSPRRFGDSWLSNGYTF. In DNA, the CDR3 is TGTGCCACCAGCCCCCGTCGATTCGGGGACAGCTGGTTGAGTAATGGCTACACCTTC. The chain uses TRBV15 and TRBJ1-2, with 7 bases lining up with TRBD1. J was trimmed by 6 bases and V by 5 bases; bases with no gene match: 24. Germline lookup yields CDR1 LNHNV and CDR2 YYDKDF (reference sequence). This CDR3 is built from 19 residues.

This clonotype was counted at least ten times. V gene TRBV3-1 combines with J gene TRBJ2-7, with D unresolved. The ends were cut back, 6 bases at V and 3 bases at J, with 6 bases in the middle. This CDR3 comprises 11 residues. Germline V gene sequence: CDR1 LGHDT, CDR2 YNNKEL (reference sequence). In nucleotides, the CDR3 is TGTGCCAGCAGGTGGGACTACGAGCAGTACTTC. Protein product: CASRWDYEQYF.

This clonotype was recorded at least ten times. The rearrangement uses TRBV20-1 and TRBJ2-4, with 9 nucleotides matching TRBD2. This CDR3 region has 17 residues. V lost 3 bases and J lost 6; bases outside the gene matches: 15. CDR1 is DFQATT, CDR2 SNEGSKA, per germline (reference sequence). DNA of the CDR3: TGCAGTGCTAGTTCTCCGGCGGGAGGGCCGTGGGGAAACATTCAGTACTTC. This sequence encodes CSASSPAGGPWGNIQYF.

This clonotype was seen repeatedly, ten times or more. V usage is TRBV7-8 and J usage is TRBJ2-7, with 9 bases lining up with TRBD1. CDR3 length equals 14 residues. CDR1 and CDR2 (germline): SGHVS, FQNEAQ. The trim removed 6 bases at V and 1 base at J, leaving 4 bases unmatched. The CDR3 coding sequence is TGTGCCAGCAGTATACAGGGGGCGTCCTACGAGCAGTACTTC. As protein: CASSIQGASYEQYF.

In its sample, this clonotype was seen many times. The CDR3 DNA reads as TGTGCCAGCAGTTGGACAGGCCAAGAGACCCAGTACTTC. Translation gives CASSWTGQETQYF. The V gene is TRBV6-6, the J gene TRBJ2-5, with 7 bases fitting TRBD1. The ends lost 4 bases at V and 1 base at J; junction bases unmatched: 0. Per germline, CDR1 MNHNY and CDR2 SVGAGI (reference sequence). The CDR3 extends over 13 amino acids.

This clonotype was picked up many times. The chain employs TRBV14 and TRBJ2-7; possible D gene TRBD1, 6 bases. Germline V gene data show CDR1 as SGHDN and CDR2 as FVKESK. With 2 bases removed from V and 13 bases from J, the gap between germline ends came to 24 bases. This CDR3 contains 15 residues. The DNA of the CDR3 is TGTGCCAGCAGCCAAAGGGGCAGGGGCCCCGAGGATGAATACTTC. Residues: CASSQRGRGPEDEYF.

This clonotype came up many times. The genes are TRBV15 and TRBJ1-5; possibly TRBD1 for D (5 bases). The CDR3 spans 12 residues. The germline V and J ends were trimmed by 4 bases and 6 bases, with 7 bases remaining between them. CDR1 and CDR2 (germline): LNHNV, YYDKDF (reference sequence). DNA for the CDR3: TGTGCCACCAGCACAGGGATTCAGCCCCAGCATTTT. The encoded protein is CATSTGIQPQHF.

The rearrangement uses TRBV4-2 and TRBJ1-4, with no clear D. Trimming shortened V by 5 bases and J by 8 bases, and 15 bases separated the two germline ends. CDR1 and CDR2 from the germline V gene are LGHNA and YNFKEQ. There are 14 residues in the CDR3. CDR3: CASSSGEAGEKLFF. In DNA form, the CDR3 reads TGTGCCAGCAGCTCCGGAGAAGCGGGCGAAAAACTGTTTTTT.

This clonotype was seen at least ten times. V gene TRBV16 combines with J gene TRBJ2-7; D is possibly TRBD1 (6 bases). V was pared by 7 bases and J by 0 bases, with 13 bases between. In germline, CDR1 is KGHSY, CDR2 FQNENV. CDR3 length equals 14 residues. Written as DNA, the CDR3 is TGTGCCAGCAACAACCAGGGGCCCTCCTACGAGCAGTACTTC. It translates to CASNNQGPSYEQYF.

This clonotype was counted only a few times. The CDR3 here is CAWSPPVGFAAFF. In nucleotides, the CDR3 is TGTGCCTGGAGTCCACCCGTCGGGTTTGCGGCTTTCTTT. The rearrangement links TRBV30 to TRBJ1-1; no firm D call. Germline V gene lookup returns CDR1 GTSNPN and CDR2 SVGIG (reference sequence). Trimming took off 2 bases at V and 11 bases at J, with 18 bases between the two ends. This CDR3 region has 13 residues. The full variable domain, in which reference TRBV30 and TRBJ1-1 provide the parts outside the CDR3, is SQTIHQWPATLVQPVGSPLSLECTVEGTSNPNLYWYRQAAGRGLQLLFYSVGIGQISSEVPQNLSASRPQDRQFILSSKKLLLSDSGFYLCAWSPPVGFAAFFGQGTRLTVV.

Ten or more counts support this clonotype. The V and J genes are TRBV7-2 and TRBJ2-2; D ambiguous. CDR1 is SGHTA, CDR2 FQGNSA, per germline. The CDR3 runs to 15 residues. V shed 8 bases and J shed 6 bases, with 19 bases lying between them. The CDR3 loop reads CASDFNSGLAGELFF. The CDR3 DNA is TGTGCCAGCGACTTTAACAGTGGGCTGGCCGGGGAGCTGTTTTTT.

This chain links TRBV20-1 with TRBJ2-5, with TRBD1 as a possible D gene (6 bases). The CDR3 totals 15 residues. Germline V gives CDR1 DFQATT, CDR2 SNEGSKA (reference sequence). Trimming removed 8 bases at V and 5 bases at J, with 24 bases between. CDR3 bases: TGCAGTCAAATGGGCCAGGCAAATACAGGGGAGACCCAGTACTTC. Residues: CSQMGQANTGETQYF.

This clonotype was observed at least ten times. The gene calls are TRBV12-3 or TRBV12-4 and TRBJ2-3, with no clear D. The CDR3 extends over 13 amino acids. V lost 3 bases and J lost 4, with 8 bases in between. CDR3 protein: CASSFSEADTQYF. Written as DNA, the CDR3 is TGTGCCAGCAGTTTTAGTGAGGCAGATACGCAGTATTTT.

This clonotype was detected ten times or more. This chain links TRBV29-1 with TRBJ2-3; possible D gene TRBD2, 5 bases. The ends were cut back, 5 bases at V and 5 bases at J, with 11 bases in the middle. CDR1 is SQVTM, CDR2 ANQGSEA, per germline. The CDR3 is 12 residues long. CDR3 DNA: TGCAGCGTTTGGACTGCAGGAGATACGCAGTATTTT. It encodes CSVWTAGDTQYF.

This clonotype was counted many times. The genes are TRBV25-1 and TRBJ2-5; D call uncertain. The V end lost 1 base, the J end lost 4 bases, and 4 bases lay between the germline ends. The CDR3 runs to 12 residues. The germline CDR1 and CDR2 sequences are MGHDK and SYGVNS. The CDR3 loop is CASSEFRETQYF. The CDR3 nucleotides read TGTGCCAGCAGTGAATTTAGAGAGACCCAGTACTTC.

The V and J genes are TRBV19 and TRBJ2-1; D not certain. Trimming removed 8 bases at V and 5 bases at J, with 16 bases between. This CDR3 contains 14 residues. CDR1 is LNHDA, CDR2 SQIVND, per germline (reference sequence). DNA of the CDR3: TGTGCCAGTTCCTCGATGGTAGGGAACAATGAGCAGTTCTTC. It specifies CASSSMVGNNEQFF.

This clonotype was detected ten times or more. The chain is built from TRBV7-6 and TRBJ2-1; TRBD2 matches 8 bases. The germline V gene encodes CDR1 SGHVS and CDR2 FNYEAQ. Germline trimming cut 5 bases from V and 8 bases from J; bases unmatched to any gene: 5. This CDR3 contains 13 residues. CDR3: CASSARTSHEQFF. In DNA form, the CDR3 reads TGTGCCAGCAGCGCCAGGACTAGCCATGAGCAGTTCTTC.